The present entry profiles one T cell receptor beta chain with its context. This sample stems from a study of cytomegalovirus exposure and HLA in healthy donors. Primers for the PCR totalled 60 Vbeta and 13 Jbeta. Data came from immunoSEQ multiplex PCR; TCRdb stores just in-frame clones and leaves some out. In the table there are some 160,000 clones, over 60% of which are singletons. The germline V gene encodes CDR1 MNHNS and CDR2 SASEGT. V gave up 8 bases and J gave up 7 bases, with 20 bases separating them. This CDR3 spans 14 amino acids. The chain uses TRBV6-1 and TRBJ1-2; the D gene is possibly TRBD1 (6 bases). Specimen: PBMCs. The receptor's source is a man aged 40-55 years in good health and CMV-seronegative. The CDR3 protein is CASLSGGAGGGYTF. CDR3 sequence (DNA): TGTGCCAGCCTTTCCGGGGGGGCTGGCGGTGGCTACACCTTC.